Below, one T cell receptor (beta chain) is given with its context. Its antigen is currently unknown. Trimming took 4 bases from V and 11 from J, leaving 21 bases between them. The germline gives CDR1 MGHRA, CDR2 YSYEKL. The CDR3 sequence is 14 residues long. Amplification used 60 Vbeta primers and 13 Jbeta primers. Some clones are missing from TCRdb's copy, which holds only in-frame ones; the method was immunoSEQ multiplex PCR. Here the sample spans 140,000 or so clones, 80% being singletons. The entry originates in a study of cytomegalovirus exposure and HLA in healthy donors. The study, taken as a whole, reports: Follow-up analysis later connected one missense variant in DCLRE1C with trimming of TCR beta V- and J-genes. In a later analysis, specific HLA alleles were associated with 15,000 to 20,000 TCR beta sequences at a 0.05 false discovery rate.

The TCR originated in a man aged 35 to 55 in good health and CMV-seronegative. This chain joins TRBV4-1 and TRBJ2-7; D may be TRBD1 (6 bases). The sequenced sample was PBMCs. The CDR3 sequence: CASSPVIGQPLEYF. The CDR3 DNA sequence: TGCGCCAGCAGCCCCGTGATAGGACAGCCTCTGGAGTACTTC.